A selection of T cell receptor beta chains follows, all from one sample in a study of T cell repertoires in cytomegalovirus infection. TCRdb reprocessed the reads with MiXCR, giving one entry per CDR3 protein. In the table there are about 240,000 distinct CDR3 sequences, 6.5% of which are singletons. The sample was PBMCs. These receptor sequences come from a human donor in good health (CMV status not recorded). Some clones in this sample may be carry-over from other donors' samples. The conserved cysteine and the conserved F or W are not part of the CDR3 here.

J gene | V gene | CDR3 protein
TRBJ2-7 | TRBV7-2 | ASSLAGGDAYEQY
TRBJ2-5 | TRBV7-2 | ASSLGGGPQETQY
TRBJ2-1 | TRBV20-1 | SAKDTSHNEQF
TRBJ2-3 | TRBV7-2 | ASSRLTGTDTQY
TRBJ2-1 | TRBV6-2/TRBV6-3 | ASSYSDRDYNEQF
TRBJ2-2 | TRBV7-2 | ASSPRREAGELF
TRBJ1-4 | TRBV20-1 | SARDPGTGNEKLF
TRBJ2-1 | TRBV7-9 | ASQNRDWGMNEQF
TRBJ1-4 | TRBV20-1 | SARESGGREKLF
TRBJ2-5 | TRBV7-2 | ASSGRGSEETQY
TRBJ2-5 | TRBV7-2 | ASSSPYQETQY
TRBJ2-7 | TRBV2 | ASSRGASYEQY
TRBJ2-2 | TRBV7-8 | ASSLLDPNTGELF
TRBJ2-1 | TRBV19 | ASSIGGLAGSIGDEQF
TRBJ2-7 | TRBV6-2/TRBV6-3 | ASSSMRGGTKLHSYEQY
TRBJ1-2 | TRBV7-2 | ASSSLAGDPYGYT
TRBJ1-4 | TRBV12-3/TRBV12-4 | ASRLGETNEKLF
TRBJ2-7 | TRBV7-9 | ASSWTGVGEQY
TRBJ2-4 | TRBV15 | ATSRVRAGGPKNIQY
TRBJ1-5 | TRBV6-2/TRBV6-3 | ASSQDRGHQPQH
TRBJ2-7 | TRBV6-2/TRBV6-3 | ASSRATSGSYEQY
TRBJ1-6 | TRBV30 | AYRTGLILH
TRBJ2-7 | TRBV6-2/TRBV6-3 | ASGTGAVTKQY
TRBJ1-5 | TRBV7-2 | ASSLPREGQPQH
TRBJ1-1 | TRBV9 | ASSVEPTGGGTEAF
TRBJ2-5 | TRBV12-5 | ASGRRGGETQY
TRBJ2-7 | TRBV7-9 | ASSSPGHLLSYEQY
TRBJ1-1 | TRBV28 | ASSFYGPNTEAF
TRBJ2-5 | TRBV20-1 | SAPPRGLPPETQY
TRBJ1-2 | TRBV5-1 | ASSPSPGGYT
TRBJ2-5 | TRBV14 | ASSHGSGGVQETQY
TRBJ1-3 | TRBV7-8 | ASSLAASNTIY
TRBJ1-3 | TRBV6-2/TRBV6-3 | ASSYAVLGNTIY
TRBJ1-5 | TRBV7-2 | ASSFGSGRNSNQPQH
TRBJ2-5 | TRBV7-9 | ASSQGTEKYQETQY
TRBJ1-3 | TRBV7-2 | ASSLYVGGGSGNTIY
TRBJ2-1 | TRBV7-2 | ASSLRTMGGRSYNEQF
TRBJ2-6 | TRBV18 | ASSPPPGSSGANVLT
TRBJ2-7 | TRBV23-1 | ASSQSWAHEQY
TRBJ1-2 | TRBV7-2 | ASSPRTVTNYGYT
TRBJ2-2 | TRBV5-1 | ASSLDKLSGELF
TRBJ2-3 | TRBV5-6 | ASRSLAGDTQY
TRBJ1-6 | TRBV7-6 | ASSLRQGQNSPLH
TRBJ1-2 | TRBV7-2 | ASSFTTGNYGYT
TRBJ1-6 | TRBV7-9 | ASSSDRGRGSYNSPLH
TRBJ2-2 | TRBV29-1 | SVEKGWGTGELF
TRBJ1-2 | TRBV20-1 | SARDRTKPLYGYT
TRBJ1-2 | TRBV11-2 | ASAGGSYGYT
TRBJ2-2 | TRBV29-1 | SVGGLDRGNTGELF
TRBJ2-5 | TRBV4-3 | ASSQGVKGLETQY